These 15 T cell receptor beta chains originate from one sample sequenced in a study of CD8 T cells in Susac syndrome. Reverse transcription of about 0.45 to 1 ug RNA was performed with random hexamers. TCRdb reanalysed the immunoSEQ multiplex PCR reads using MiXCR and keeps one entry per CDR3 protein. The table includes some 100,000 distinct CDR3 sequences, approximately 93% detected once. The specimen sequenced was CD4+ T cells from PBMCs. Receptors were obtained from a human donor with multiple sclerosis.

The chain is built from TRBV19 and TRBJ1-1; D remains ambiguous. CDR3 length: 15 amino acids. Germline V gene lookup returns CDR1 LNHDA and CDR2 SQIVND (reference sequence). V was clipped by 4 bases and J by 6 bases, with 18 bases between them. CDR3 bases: TGTGCCAGTAGTAGGGTTGCCAATAAGGAGTCTGAAGCTTTCTTT. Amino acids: CASSRVANKESEAFF.

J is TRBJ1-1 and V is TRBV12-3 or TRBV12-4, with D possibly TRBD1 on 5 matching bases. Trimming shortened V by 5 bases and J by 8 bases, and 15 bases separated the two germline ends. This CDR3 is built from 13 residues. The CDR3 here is CASSPRVGLEAFF. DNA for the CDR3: TGTGCCAGCAGTCCACGGGTGGGGCTCGAAGCTTTCTTT.

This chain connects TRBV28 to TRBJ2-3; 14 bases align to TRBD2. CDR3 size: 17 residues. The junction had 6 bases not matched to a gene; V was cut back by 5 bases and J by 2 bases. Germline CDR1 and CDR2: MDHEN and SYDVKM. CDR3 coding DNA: TGTGCCAGCAGTCCCGGGGGACTAGCGGGGGCCACAGATACGCAGTATTTT. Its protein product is CASSPGGLAGATDTQYF. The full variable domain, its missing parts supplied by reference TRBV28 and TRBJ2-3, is DVKVTQSSRYLVKRTGEKVFLECVQDMDHENMFWYRQDPGLGLRLIYFSYDVKMKEKGDIPEGYSVSREKKERFSLILESASTNQTSMYLCASSPGGLAGATDTQYFGPGTRLTVL.

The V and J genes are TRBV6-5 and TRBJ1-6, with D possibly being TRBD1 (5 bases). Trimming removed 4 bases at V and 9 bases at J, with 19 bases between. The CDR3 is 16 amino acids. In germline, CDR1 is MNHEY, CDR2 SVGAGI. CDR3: CASSSGTGYNVSPLHF. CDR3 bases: TGTGCCAGCAGTTCCGGGACTGGCTATAACGTTTCACCCCTCCACTTT.

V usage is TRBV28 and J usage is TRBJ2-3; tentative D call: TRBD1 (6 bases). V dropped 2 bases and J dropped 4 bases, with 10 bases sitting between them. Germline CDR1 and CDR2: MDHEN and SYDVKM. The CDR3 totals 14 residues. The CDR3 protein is CASSLQQGPDTQYF. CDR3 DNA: TGTGCCAGCAGTTTACAACAGGGCCCAGATACGCAGTATTTT.

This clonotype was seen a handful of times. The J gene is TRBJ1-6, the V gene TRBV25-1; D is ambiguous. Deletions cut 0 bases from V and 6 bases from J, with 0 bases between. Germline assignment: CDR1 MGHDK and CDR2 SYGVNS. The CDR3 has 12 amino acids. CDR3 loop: CASSEYNSPLHF. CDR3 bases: TGTGCCAGCAGTGAATATAATTCACCCCTCCACTTT.

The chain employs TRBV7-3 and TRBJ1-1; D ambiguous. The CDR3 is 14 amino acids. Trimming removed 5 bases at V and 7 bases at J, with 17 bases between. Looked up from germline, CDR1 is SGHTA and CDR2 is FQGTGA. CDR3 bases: TGTGCCAGCAGCCACCCGGACGTGACCCTTGAAGCTTTCTTT. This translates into CASSHPDVTLEAFF.

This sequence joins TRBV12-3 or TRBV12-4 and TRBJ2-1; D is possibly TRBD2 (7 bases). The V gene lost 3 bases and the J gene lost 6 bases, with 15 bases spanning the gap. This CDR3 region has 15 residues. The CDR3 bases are TGTGCCAGCAGTTTGGGGGGGGCCCTGCCCAATGAGCAGTTCTTC. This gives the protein CASSLGGALPNEQFF.

CDR3 sequence: CAWSVLSRGGIGYTF. CDR3 bases: TGTGCCTGGAGTGTATTGTCCAGGGGAGGGATTGGCTACACCTTC. The chain carries TRBV30 and TRBJ1-2; a possible D gene is TRBD1 (6 bases). The CDR3 length is 15 residues. Germline CDR1 GTSNPN, CDR2 SVGIG (reference sequence). The V end was cut by 0 bases, the J end by 7 bases, with 18 bases between.

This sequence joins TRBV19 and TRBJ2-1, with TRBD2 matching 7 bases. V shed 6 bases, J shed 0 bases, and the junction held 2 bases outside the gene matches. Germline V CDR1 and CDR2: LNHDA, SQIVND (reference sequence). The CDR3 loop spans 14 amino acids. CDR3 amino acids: CASRPGGSYNEQFF. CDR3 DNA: TGTGCCAGTAGGCCGGGGGGCTCCTACAATGAGCAGTTCTTC.

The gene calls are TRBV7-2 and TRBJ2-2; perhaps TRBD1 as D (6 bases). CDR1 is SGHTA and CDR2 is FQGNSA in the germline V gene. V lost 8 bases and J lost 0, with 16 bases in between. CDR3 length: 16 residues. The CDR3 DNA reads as TGTGCCAGCGGCGCCAGGGGCGGTACGAACACCGGGGAGCTGTTTTTT. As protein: CASGARGGTNTGELFF.

CDR3 nucleotide sequence: TGCAGCGTTGATAGGGGGGTCAGTAGAAGGAGAACTGAAGCTTTCTTT. It codes for CSVDRGVSRRRTEAFF. V is TRBV29-1 and J is TRBJ1-1, with D maybe TRBD1 (6 bases). From germline, CDR1 is SQVTM and CDR2 ANQGSEA. This CDR3 is 16 amino acids long. V lost 3 bases to trimming and J lost 5 bases, with 22 bases between them.

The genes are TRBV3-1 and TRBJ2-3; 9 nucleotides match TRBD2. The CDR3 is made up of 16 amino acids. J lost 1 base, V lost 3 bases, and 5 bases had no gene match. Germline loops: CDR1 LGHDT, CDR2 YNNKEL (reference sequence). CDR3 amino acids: CASSHLPSGGTDTQYF. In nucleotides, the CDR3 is TGTGCCAGCAGCCACCTCCCTAGCGGGGGCACAGATACGCAGTATTTT.

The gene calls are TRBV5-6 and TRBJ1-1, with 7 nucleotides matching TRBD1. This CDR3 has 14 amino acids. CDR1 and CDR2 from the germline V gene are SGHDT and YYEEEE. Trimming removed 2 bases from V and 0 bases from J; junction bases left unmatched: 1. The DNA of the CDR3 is TGTGCCAGCAGCTTAGGGGGCATGAACACTGAAGCTTTCTTT. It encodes CASSLGGMNTEAFF.

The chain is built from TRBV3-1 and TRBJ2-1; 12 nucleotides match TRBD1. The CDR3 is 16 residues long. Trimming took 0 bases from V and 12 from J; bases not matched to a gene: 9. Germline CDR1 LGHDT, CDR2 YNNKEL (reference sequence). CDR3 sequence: CASSQDFGTGGAGQFF. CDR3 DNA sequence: TGTGCCAGCAGCCAAGATTTCGGGACAGGGGGCGCTGGGCAGTTCTTC.